This TCR beta chain is from a study of memory CD4+ T cells and cytomegalovirus serostatus. Study-level findings and limits: Median bootstrapped AUC for CMV status was approximately 0.94 originally, approximately 0.91 US-trained.

Measured with immunoSEQ multiplex PCR; TCRdb has only the in-frame clones, and not every one. This sample has about 62,000 clones, with about three quarters found just once. The length of the CDR3 is 16 residues. The V end lost 8 bases, the J end lost 8 bases, and 25 bases lay between the germline ends. Looked up from germline, CDR1 is MGHDK and CDR2 is SYGVNS. Turning to this clone: Its specificity is not known.

Single viable CD3+CD4+CD8-CD45RO+ cells were sorted as the memory CD4+ T cells. After thawing, CD4+ T cells were positively selected. The sequenced sample consisted of memory CD4+ T cells from blood. The TCR was taken from an adult in good health and CMV-seropositive. The chain employs TRBV25-1 and TRBJ2-1; D possibly corresponds to TRBD1 (5 bases). CDR3: CASQVGRSGFRDEQFF. For the CDR3, the DNA is TGTGCCAGCCAGGTGGGTCGCAGTGGATTCAGGGATGAGCAGTTCTTC.